The 3 T cell receptor beta chains given below trace back to one sample, sequenced in a study of blood T cell repertoires in COVID-19. TCRdb's table, derived via immunoSEQ multiplex PCR, lists solely in-frame clones and lacks some. The repertoire holds about 100,000 clones, with 70% to 90% as singletons. Sequencing input: peripheral blood. Source of these receptors: a woman aged 30 to 39 with acute or convalescent COVID-19.

About this clone itself: In the same sample, other DNA sequences code for this CDR3. The rearrangement joins TRBV7-3 to TRBJ1-1, with D possibly matching TRBD1 (5 bases). The CDR3 runs 13 residues. Germline V gene data show CDR1 as SGHTA and CDR2 as FQGTGA. Trimming pared 2 bases from V and 4 bases from J, leaving 8 bases between. The CDR3 DNA sequence: TGTGCCAGCAGCTTACGGGGGGGCACTGAAGCTTTCTTT. Translated, it gives CASSLRGGTEAFF.

The J gene is TRBJ1-5, the V gene TRBV5-5; D uncertain. Germline lookup yields CDR1 SGHKS and CDR2 YYEKEE (reference sequence). Trimming shortened V by 7 bases and J by 11 bases, and 7 bases separated the two germline ends. The CDR3 is made up of 9 amino acids. In DNA, the CDR3 is TGTGCCAGCTCGTTGTCCCAGCATTTT. Amino acids: CASSLSQHF.

V and J are TRBV12-3 or TRBV12-4 and TRBJ2-5; D perhaps matches TRBD2 (6 bases). The CDR3 loop spans 11 amino acids. Trimming cost V 8 bases and J 3 bases, with 7 bases left between them. For the CDR3, the DNA is TGTGCCAGCCGCGGGGAAGAGACCCAGTACTTC. Protein product: CASRGEETQYF.